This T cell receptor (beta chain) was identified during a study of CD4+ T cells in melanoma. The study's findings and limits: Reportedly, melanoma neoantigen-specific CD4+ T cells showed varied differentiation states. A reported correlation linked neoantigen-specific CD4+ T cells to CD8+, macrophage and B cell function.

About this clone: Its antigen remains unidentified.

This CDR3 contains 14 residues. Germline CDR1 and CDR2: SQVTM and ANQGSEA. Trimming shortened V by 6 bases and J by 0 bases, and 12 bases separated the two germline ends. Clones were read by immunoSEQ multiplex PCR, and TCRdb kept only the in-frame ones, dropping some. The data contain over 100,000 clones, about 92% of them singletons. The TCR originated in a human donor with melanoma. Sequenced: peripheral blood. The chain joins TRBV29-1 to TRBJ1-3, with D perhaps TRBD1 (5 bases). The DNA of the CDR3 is TGCAGCGTGGATCAGGGTTCCTCTGGAAACACCATATATTTT. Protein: CSVDQGSSGNTIYF.